This TCR beta chain was captured by sequencing in a study of cytomegalovirus exposure and HLA in healthy donors. Trimming took 3 bases from V and 0 from J, leaving 12 bases between them. The CDR3 loop spans 15 amino acids. The germline V gene encodes CDR1 MNHEY and CDR2 SVGAGI. This clone was detected once. Vbeta (60) and Jbeta (13) primers were used in the PCR. Profiling relied on immunoSEQ multiplex PCR, and the TCRdb table lists in-frame clones only, not all of them. The sample holds around 150,000 clones; 75% to 80% are singletons and the top ten take about 0.62%. The sequence was collected from a male donor in good health and CMV-seronegative. This chain joins TRBV6-5 and TRBJ2-7; D ambiguous. Sequences were obtained from PBMCs. In DNA form, the CDR3 reads TGTGCCAGCAGTTATGCGAGTATTTCCTCCTACGAGCAGTACTTC. It codes for CASSYASISSYEQYF.